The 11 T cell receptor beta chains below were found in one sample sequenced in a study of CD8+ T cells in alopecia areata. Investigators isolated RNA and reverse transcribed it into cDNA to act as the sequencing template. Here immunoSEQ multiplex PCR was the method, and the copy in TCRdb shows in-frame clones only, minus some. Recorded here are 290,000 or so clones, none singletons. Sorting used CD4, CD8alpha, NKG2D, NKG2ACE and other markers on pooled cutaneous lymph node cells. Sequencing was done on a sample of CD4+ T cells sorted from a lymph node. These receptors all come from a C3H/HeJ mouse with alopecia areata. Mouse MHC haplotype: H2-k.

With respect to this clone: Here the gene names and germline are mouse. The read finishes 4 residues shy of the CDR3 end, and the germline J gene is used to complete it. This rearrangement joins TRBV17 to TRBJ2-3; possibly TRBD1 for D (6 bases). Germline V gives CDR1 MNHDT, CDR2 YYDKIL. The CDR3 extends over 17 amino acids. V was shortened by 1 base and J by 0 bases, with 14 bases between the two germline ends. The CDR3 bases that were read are TGTGCTAGCAGTAGAGCTCCAAACAGGGTTAGTGCAGAA. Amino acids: CASSRAPNRVSAE. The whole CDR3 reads CASSRAPNRVSAETLYF.

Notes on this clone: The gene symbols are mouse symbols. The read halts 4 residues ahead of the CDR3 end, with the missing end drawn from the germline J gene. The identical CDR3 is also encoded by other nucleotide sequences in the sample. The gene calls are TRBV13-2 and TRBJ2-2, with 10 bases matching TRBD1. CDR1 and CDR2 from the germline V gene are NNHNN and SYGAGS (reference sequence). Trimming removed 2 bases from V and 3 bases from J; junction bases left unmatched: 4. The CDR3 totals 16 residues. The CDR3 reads CASGDPGTGDTGQLYF. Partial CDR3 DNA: TGTGCCAGCGGTGACCCCGGGACAGGGGACACCGGG.

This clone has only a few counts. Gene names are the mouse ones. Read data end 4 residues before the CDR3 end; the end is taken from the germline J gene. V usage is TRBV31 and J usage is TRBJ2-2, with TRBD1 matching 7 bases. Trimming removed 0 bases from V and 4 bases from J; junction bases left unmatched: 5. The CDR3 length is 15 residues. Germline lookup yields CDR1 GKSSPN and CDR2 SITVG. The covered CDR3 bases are TGTGCCTGGAGTCTACAGGGGAGTCGCACCGGG. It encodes CAWSLQGSRTG. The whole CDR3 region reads CAWSLQGSRTGQLYF.

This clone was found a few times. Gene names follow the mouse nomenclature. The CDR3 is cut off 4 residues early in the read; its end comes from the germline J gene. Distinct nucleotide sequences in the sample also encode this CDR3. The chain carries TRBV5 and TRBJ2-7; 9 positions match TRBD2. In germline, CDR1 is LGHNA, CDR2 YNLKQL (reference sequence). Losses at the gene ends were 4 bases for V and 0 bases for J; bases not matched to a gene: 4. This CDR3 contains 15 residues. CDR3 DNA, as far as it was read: TGTGCCAGCAGCCCCGGGACTGGGAGCTCCTAT. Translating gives CASSPGTGSSY. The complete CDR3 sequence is CASSPGTGSSYEQYF.

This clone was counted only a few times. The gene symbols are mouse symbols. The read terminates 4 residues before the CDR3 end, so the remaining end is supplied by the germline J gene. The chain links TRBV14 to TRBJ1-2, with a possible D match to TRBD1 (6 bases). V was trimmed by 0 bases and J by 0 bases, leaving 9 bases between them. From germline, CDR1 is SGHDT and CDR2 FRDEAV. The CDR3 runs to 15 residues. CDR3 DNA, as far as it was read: TGTGCCAGCAGTTTCTCCGGGACAACAAACTCC. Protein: CASSFSGTTNS. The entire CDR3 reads CASSFSGTTNSDYTF.

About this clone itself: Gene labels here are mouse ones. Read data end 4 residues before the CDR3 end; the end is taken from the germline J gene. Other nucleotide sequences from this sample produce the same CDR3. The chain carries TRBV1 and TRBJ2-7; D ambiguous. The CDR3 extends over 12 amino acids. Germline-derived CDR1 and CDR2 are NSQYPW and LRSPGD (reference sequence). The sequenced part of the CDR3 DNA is TGCACCTGCAGTGGAGACTTTTAT. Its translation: CTCSGDFY. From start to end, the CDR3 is CTCSGDFYEQYF.

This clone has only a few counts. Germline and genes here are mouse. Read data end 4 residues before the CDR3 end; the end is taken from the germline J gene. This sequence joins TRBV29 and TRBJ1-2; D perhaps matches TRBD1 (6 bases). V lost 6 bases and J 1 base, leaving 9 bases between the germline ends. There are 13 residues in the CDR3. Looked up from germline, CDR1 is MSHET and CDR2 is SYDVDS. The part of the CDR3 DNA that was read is TGTGCTAGCAGGCGGGACAAAAACTCC. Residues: CASRRDKNS. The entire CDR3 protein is CASRRDKNSDYTF.

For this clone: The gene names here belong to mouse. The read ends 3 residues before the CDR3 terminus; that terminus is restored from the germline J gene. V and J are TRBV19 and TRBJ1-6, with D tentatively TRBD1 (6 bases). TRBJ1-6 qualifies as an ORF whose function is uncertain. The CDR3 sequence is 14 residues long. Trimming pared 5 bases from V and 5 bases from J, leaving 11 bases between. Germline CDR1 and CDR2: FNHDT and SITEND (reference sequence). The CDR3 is CASRGTTNNSPLYF. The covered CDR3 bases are TGTGCCAGCAGAGGGACAACAAATAATTCGCCC.

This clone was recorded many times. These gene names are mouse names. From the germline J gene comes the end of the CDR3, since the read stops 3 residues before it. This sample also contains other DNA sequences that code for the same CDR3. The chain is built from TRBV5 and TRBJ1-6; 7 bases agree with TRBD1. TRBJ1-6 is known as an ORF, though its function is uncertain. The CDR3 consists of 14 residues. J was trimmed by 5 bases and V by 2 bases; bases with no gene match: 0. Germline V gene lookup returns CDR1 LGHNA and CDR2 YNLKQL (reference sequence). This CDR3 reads CASSQQGDNSPLYF. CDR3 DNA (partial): TGTGCCAGCAGCCAACAGGGGGATAATTCGCCC.

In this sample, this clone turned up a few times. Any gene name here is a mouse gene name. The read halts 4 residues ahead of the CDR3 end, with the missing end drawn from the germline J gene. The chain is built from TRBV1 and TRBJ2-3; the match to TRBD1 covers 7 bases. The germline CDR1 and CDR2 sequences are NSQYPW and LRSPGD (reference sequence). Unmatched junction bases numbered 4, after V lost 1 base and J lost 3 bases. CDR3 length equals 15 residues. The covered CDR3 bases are TGCACCTGCAGTGCAGCCCGGACAGGAGCAGAA. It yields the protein CTCSAARTGAE. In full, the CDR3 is CTCSAARTGAETLYF.

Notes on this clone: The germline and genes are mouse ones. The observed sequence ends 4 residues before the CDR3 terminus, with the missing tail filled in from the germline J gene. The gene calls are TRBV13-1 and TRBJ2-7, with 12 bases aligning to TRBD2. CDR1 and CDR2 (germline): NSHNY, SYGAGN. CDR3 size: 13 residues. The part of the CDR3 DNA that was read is TGTGCCAGCAACCGGGACTGGGGGGAT. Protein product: CASNRDWGD. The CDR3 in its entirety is CASNRDWGDEQYF.